The 10 T cell receptor beta chains below come from one sample, sequenced in a study of shared clonotypes between healthy human individuals. Assay used: immunoSEQ multiplex PCR; TCRdb lists only in-frame clones, some missing. The sample shows about 1.1 million clones, 70% to 80% of them seen only once. The sample was memory CD4+ T cells from PBMCs. The sample's subset: CD45RA-negative fraction. The receptor source for this set is a young man in good health. Some clones in this sample may be carry-over from other donors' samples.

With respect to this clone: Other DNA sequences in this sample translate to the same CDR3. The rearrangement joins TRBV5-1 to TRBJ2-5; no clear D gene. V was pared by 0 bases and J by 0 bases, with 3 bases between. Germline-derived CDR1 and CDR2 are SGHRS and YFSETQ. The CDR3 contains 13 residues. CDR3 loop: CASSLADQETQYF. CDR3 sequence (DNA): TGCGCCAGCAGCTTGGCGGACCAAGAGACCCAGTACTTC.

The chain employs TRBV6-1 and TRBJ1-2, with 9 nucleotides matching TRBD1. The CDR3 is 14 residues long. V dropped 6 bases and J dropped 8; count of bases not matched to a gene: 10. CDR1 is MNHNS, CDR2 SASEGT, per germline. The CDR3 sequence: CASRAAGTGYGYTF. The CDR3 nucleotides are TGTGCCAGCAGAGCAGCCGGGACAGGGTACGGCTACACCTTC.

This chain joins TRBV6-5 and TRBJ2-1, with no clear D. Per germline, CDR1 MNHEY and CDR2 SVGAGI. Trimming cost V 6 bases and J 4 bases, with 10 bases left between them. The CDR3 covers 13 residues. The CDR3 DNA sequence: TGTGCCAGCAGCCCACAGAATTACAATGAGCAGTTCTTC. This translates into CASSPQNYNEQFF.

The rearrangement joins TRBV29-1 to TRBJ2-5, with unresolved D. The ends were cut back, 1 base at V and 2 bases at J, with 5 bases in the middle. The CDR3 covers 12 residues. Germline V gives CDR1 SQVTM, CDR2 ANQGSEA. CDR3 in amino acids: CSVEVEQETQYF. CDR3 bases: TGCAGCGTTGAAGTGGAACAAGAGACCCAGTACTTC. Looking up the rest from reference TRBV29-1 and TRBJ2-5 gives the full variable domain: SAVISQKPSRDICQRGTSLTIQCQVDSQVTMMFWYRQQPGQSLTLIATANQGSEATYESGFVIDKFPISRPNLTFSTLTVSNMSPEDSSIYLCSVEVEQETQYFGPGTRLLVL.

Concerning this clone itself: A read error is likely here: a far larger clone is one base away. It is likely a read error, because the conserved phenylalanine at the end of the CDR3 is missing. This chain uses TRBV6-6 with TRBJ1-5; D is undetermined. The CDR3 sequence is 13 residues long. With 8 bases removed from V and 0 bases from J, the gap between germline ends came to 8 bases. Germline lookup yields CDR1 MNHNY and CDR2 SVGAGI (reference sequence). The CDR3 bases are TGTGCCAGCGGGCAGGTTAGCAATCAGCCCCAGCATTCT. Protein product: CASGQVSNQPQHS.

This chain uses TRBV7-8 with TRBJ1-5; 8 bases map to TRBD1. V lost 3 bases, J lost 11 bases, and 15 bases stayed unmatched. The CDR3 is 16 residues long. Germline V lookup: CDR1 SGHVS, CDR2 FQNEAQ. CDR3 nucleotide sequence: TGTGCCAGCAGCTTGGGGGTAGGGACAGGCGGGTATGCCCAGCATTTT. Amino acids: CASSLGVGTGGYAQHF.

This chain uses TRBV7-9 with TRBJ2-3; 9 bases fit TRBD2. Germline CDR1 is SEHNR and CDR2 is FQNEAQ (reference sequence). CDR3 size: 15 residues. V was clipped by 5 bases and J by 4 bases; unmatched bases: 7. CDR3 in DNA: TGTGCCAGCAGCCGAAGGACTAGCGTAGCAGATACGCAGTATTTT. The encoded protein is CASSRRTSVADTQYF.

This clone was seen more than once but under ten times. This rearrangement joins TRBV5-1 to TRBJ2-2, with 9 bases fitting TRBD1. The CDR3 totals 15 residues. CDR1 is SGHRS and CDR2 is YFSETQ in the germline V gene. The trim removed 0 bases at V and 9 bases at J, leaving 6 bases unmatched. The CDR3 protein is CASSLEGQGIRELFF. In DNA, the CDR3 is TGCGCCAGCAGCTTGGAAGGACAGGGGATCAGGGAGCTGTTTTTT.

The rearrangement joins TRBV6-5 to TRBJ1-2, with D possibly being TRBD1 (6 bases). The germline V gene has CDR1 MNHEY and CDR2 SVGAGI. The CDR3 extends over 15 amino acids. The germline V and J ends were trimmed by 0 bases and 4 bases, with 12 bases remaining between them. CDR3 protein: CASSYSRGGGYGYTF. The CDR3 coding sequence is TGTGCCAGCAGTTACTCGAGAGGGGGTGGCTATGGCTACACCTTC.

The chain combines TRBV27 with TRBJ1-4; the D is unclear. Trimming stripped 5 bases from V and 4 bases from J, with 11 bases between. This CDR3 is 14 amino acids long. Germline-derived CDR1 and CDR2 are MNHEY and SMNVEV (reference sequence). The CDR3 bases are TGTGCCAGCAGTGCAGGACGGGTTAATGAAAAACTGTTTTTT. Protein sequence: CASSAGRVNEKLFF. Full variable domain (remainder filled in from reference TRBV27 and TRBJ1-4): EAQVTQNPRYLITVTGKKLTVTCSQNMNHEYMSWYRQDPGLGLRQIYYSMNVEVTDKGDVPEGYKVSRKEKRNFPLILESPSPNQTSLYFCASSAGRVNEKLFFGSGTQLSVL.